These 13 T cell receptor beta chains were sequenced from one sample in a study of long-term antiretroviral therapy in people with HIV. Survey-level resolution applied to immunoSEQ assay v3.0. Here immunoSEQ multiplex PCR was the method, and the copy in TCRdb shows in-frame clones only, minus some. Altogether tens of thousands of clones are present, about 88% being singletons, with the ten largest covering more than 6.5%. Sequenced material: unsorted PBMCs, taken roughly 5 years before starting antiretroviral therapy. The receptors derive from a man over 45 with HIV.

The chain joins TRBV5-1 to TRBJ2-5; no clear D. Germline-derived CDR1 and CDR2 are SGHRS and YFSETQ. Trimming removed 6 bases from V and 5 bases from J, with 8 bases in between. This CDR3 is 11 amino acids long. CDR3: CASTQEETQYF. CDR3 DNA sequence: TGCGCCAGCACCCAAGAGGAGACCCAGTACTTC.

The chain recombines TRBV11-3 with TRBJ2-7; the D is unclear. The CDR3 totals 13 residues. Germline lookup yields CDR1 SGHNT and CDR2 YENEEA. With 4 bases removed from V and 7 bases from J, the gap between germline ends came to 14 bases. Here the CDR3 reads CASSSRAIGEQYF. The CDR3 region has the DNA TGTGCCAGCAGCTCACGGGCCATCGGGGAGCAGTACTTC.

The chain carries TRBV6-5 and TRBJ1-1; D remains unclear. V was clipped by 2 bases and J by 1 base, with 11 bases between them. Germline assignment: CDR1 MNHEY and CDR2 SVGAGI. This CDR3 is 15 amino acids long. The CDR3: CASSYVGPGNTEAFF. CDR3 sequence (DNA): TGTGCCAGCAGTTACGTGGGCCCTGGGAACACTGAAGCTTTCTTT.

The rearrangement links TRBV20-1 to TRBJ1-1; D is unclear. Germline values: CDR1 DFQATT, CDR2 SNEGSKA (reference sequence). The CDR3 sequence is 10 residues long. The V and J ends lost 1 base and 7 bases respectively, with 4 bases between them. CDR3 residues: CSARGNEAFF. Written as DNA, the CDR3 is TGCAGTGCTAGAGGAAATGAAGCTTTCTTT.

The chain couples TRBV6-1 to TRBJ2-5, with 7 bases matching TRBD1. The CDR3 spans 15 residues. Germline loops: CDR1 MNHNS, CDR2 SASEGT. The junction had 14 bases not matched to a gene; V was cut back by 5 bases and J by 8 bases. Here the CDR3 reads CASSWDSRTEGTQYF. The DNA of the CDR3 is TGTGCCAGCAGTTGGGACAGCAGGACCGAAGGAACCCAGTACTTC.

The chain links TRBV29-1 to TRBJ2-1, with 7 bases matching TRBD2. Germline CDR1 SQVTM, CDR2 ANQGSEA. Germline trimming cut 4 bases from V and 9 bases from J; bases unmatched to any gene: 15. The CDR3 spans 15 residues. CDR3 sequence: CSVVEPGGSSGEQFF. CDR3 in DNA: TGCAGCGTTGTGGAACCTGGGGGGTCTAGCGGTGAGCAGTTCTTC.

The chain links TRBV25-1 to TRBJ1-4; a weak D match, TRBD1 (5 bases). The CDR3 has 15 amino acids. V was cut by 6 bases and J by 7 bases, with 18 bases left in between. Per the germline V gene, CDR1 is MGHDK and CDR2 is SYGVNS. CDR3 amino acids: CASRIGIGAGEKLFF. As DNA, the CDR3 is TGTGCCAGCAGGATTGGGATAGGGGCGGGTGAAAAACTGTTTTTT.

The J gene is TRBJ2-3, the V gene TRBV10-1; D gene unclear. The CDR3 length is 16 residues. Germline CDR1 reads WNHNN; CDR2 reads SYGVQD (reference sequence). Trimming removed 2 bases at V and 2 bases at J, with 14 bases between. The CDR3 loop reads CASSERFGQPTDTQYF. CDR3 nucleotide sequence: TGCGCCAGCAGTGAGAGGTTCGGTCAACCCACAGATACGCAGTATTTT.

This chain joins TRBV7-3 and TRBJ2-1, with 10 positions matching TRBD2. The CDR3 spans 16 residues. Germline V CDR1 and CDR2: SGHTA, FQGTGA. Trimming removed 2 bases from V and 6 bases from J; junction bases left unmatched: 7. The CDR3 loop is CASSLSSGGISNEQFF. The CDR3 region has the DNA TGTGCCAGCAGCTTATCTAGCGGGGGAATATCCAATGAGCAGTTCTTC.

This chain connects TRBV18 to TRBJ2-5, with D unresolved. Germline CDR1 reads KGHSH; CDR2 reads LQKENI. This CDR3 spans 12 amino acids. Trimming removed 6 bases at V and 0 bases at J, with 5 bases between. CDR3 nucleotide sequence: TGTGCCAGCTCTCAGTACCAAGAGACCCAGTACTTC. Its protein product is CASSQYQETQYF.

The chain recombines TRBV9 with TRBJ2-1, with TRBD2 matching 14 bases. CDR1 and CDR2 from the germline V gene are SGDLS and YYNGEE. There are 15 residues in the CDR3. J was trimmed by 10 bases and V by 6 bases; bases with no gene match: 9. CDR3 protein: CASTPGLAGAGEQFF. In DNA form, the CDR3 reads TGTGCCAGCACCCCGGGACTAGCGGGGGCGGGGGAGCAGTTCTTC.

The V and J genes are TRBV5-4 and TRBJ2-7; D may be TRBD2 (6 bases). V was shortened by 2 bases and J by 3 bases, with 18 bases between the two germline ends. Per germline, CDR1 SGHNT and CDR2 YYREEE (reference sequence). This CDR3 region has 16 residues. This CDR3 reads CASSLPLRDGSYEQYF. The CDR3 nucleotides read TGTGCCAGCAGCTTACCACTGCGGGACGGAAGCTACGAGCAGTACTTC.

V and J are TRBV6-5 and TRBJ1-2; D ambiguous. Germline values: CDR1 MNHEY, CDR2 SVGAGI. V was cut by 0 bases and J by 8 bases, with 7 bases left in between. The CDR3 totals 12 residues. The DNA for the CDR3 is TGTGCCAGCAGTTACTCAGGGTGGGGCTACACCTTC. Translated, it gives CASSYSGWGYTF.